This TCR beta chain was recovered during a study of T cell repertoires in cytomegalovirus infection. Study-level results: Clonotype analysis showed dominance of the ex vivo response by HLA-C-restricted CMV-specific TCR beta clonotypes.

Germline V gene data show CDR1 as MNHNS and CDR2 as SASEGT. The CDR3 has 13 residues. The ends were cut back, 7 bases at V and 6 bases at J, with 14 bases in the middle. TCRdb called the reads again in MiXCR, with one record for every CDR3 protein. The data hold some 320,000 distinct CDR3 sequences, with 25% to 30% observed a single time. This clonotype occurred a few times. Antigen: not known. The sample here was cultured PBMCs, taken from culture after CMV antigen stimulation. The chain combines TRBV6-1 with TRBJ2-3; D possibly matches TRBD1 or TRBD2 (6 bases each). This sequence originates from a human donor in good health (CMV status not recorded). Some clones in this sample may be carry-over from other donors' samples. The CDR3 DNA follows: TGTGCCAGCACCCAGGGGAGGTCCGATACGCAGTATTTT. It codes for CASTQGRSDTQYF.